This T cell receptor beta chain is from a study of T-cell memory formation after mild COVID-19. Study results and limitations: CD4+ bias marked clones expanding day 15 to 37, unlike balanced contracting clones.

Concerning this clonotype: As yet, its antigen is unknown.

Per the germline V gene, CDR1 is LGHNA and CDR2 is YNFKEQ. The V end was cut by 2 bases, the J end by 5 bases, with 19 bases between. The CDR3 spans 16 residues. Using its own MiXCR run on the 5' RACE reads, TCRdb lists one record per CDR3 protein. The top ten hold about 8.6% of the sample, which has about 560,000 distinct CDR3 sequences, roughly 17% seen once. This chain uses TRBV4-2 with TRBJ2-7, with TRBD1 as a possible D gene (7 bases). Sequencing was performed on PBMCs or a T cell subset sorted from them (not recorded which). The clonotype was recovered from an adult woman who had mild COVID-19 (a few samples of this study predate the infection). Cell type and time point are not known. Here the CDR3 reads CASSQSEGAGRNEQYF. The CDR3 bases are TGTGCCAGCAGCCAATCCGAGGGGGCAGGGAGGAACGAGCAGTACTTC.